Presented here are 32 T cell receptor beta chains from one specimen sequenced in a study of T cell changes during pregnancy in multiple sclerosis. Profiling relied on immunoSEQ multiplex PCR, and the TCRdb table lists in-frame clones only, not all of them. The sample records 75,000 to 85,000 clones, 85% to 95% being singletons. The specimen comprised peripheral blood, sampled in the second trimester of pregnancy. All receptors derive from a female donor with multiple sclerosis, enrolled in a pregnancy study.

V usage is TRBV2 and J usage is TRBJ1-4; TRBD1 might be the D (5 bases). V lost 6 bases to trimming and J lost 5 bases, with 16 bases between them. The V gene's germline CDR1 is SNHLY and CDR2 FYNNEI. There are 15 residues in the CDR3. For the CDR3, the DNA is TGTGCCAGCAGCTCCTCGGGACTCCCGAATGAAAAACTGTTTTTT. This codes for CASSSSGLPNEKLFF.

V and J are TRBV9 and TRBJ2-1; no clear D gene. The CDR3 contains 12 residues. Trimming shortened V by 4 bases and J by 5 bases, and 7 bases separated the two germline ends. CDR1 is SGDLS and CDR2 is YYNGEE in the germline V gene. The CDR3 reads CASSRLNNEQFF. The CDR3 region has the DNA TGTGCCAGCAGCAGACTGAACAATGAGCAGTTCTTC.

The V call is TRBV5-1, the J call TRBJ2-2; 10 bases fit TRBD2. Germline trimming cut 0 bases from V and 4 bases from J; bases unmatched to any gene: 3. Germline CDR1 SGHRS, CDR2 YFSETQ. CDR3 length: 16 residues. The CDR3 loop reads CASSLGTSGPTGELFF. The CDR3 DNA follows: TGCGCCAGCAGCTTGGGGACTAGCGGACCCACCGGGGAGCTGTTTTTT. Filled out from reference TRBV5-1 and TRBJ2-2, the complete variable domain reads KAGVTQTPRYLIKTRGQQVTLSCSPISGHRSVSWYQQTPGQGLQFLFEYFSETQRNKGNFPGRFSGRQFSNSRSEMNVSTLELGDSALYLCASSLGTSGPTGELFFGEGSRLTVL.

The V and J genes are TRBV7-2 and TRBJ2-7; 8 nucleotides line up with TRBD2. There are 16 residues in the CDR3. Germline CDR1 reads SGHTA; CDR2 reads FQGNSA. Unmatched junction bases numbered 5, after V lost 1 base and J lost 0 bases. CDR3 nucleotide sequence: TGTGCCAGCAGCTTAGACTCGGGAGGGGGCTCCTACGAGCAGTACTTC. Translation gives CASSLDSGGGSYEQYF.

V and J are TRBV19 and TRBJ2-2; no firm D call. Trimming left V 3 bases short and J 5 bases short, with 7 bases between. Germline V gives CDR1 LNHDA, CDR2 SQIVND (reference sequence). The CDR3 consists of 13 residues. The CDR3 nucleotides are TGTGCCAGTAGTATTGGCGGTACCGGGGAGCTGTTTTTT. It is translated as CASSIGGTGELFF.

V and J are TRBV5-1 and TRBJ2-3, with 7 positions matching TRBD2. The CDR3 loop spans 17 amino acids. V gave up 3 bases and J gave up 0 bases; unmatched junction bases: 10. Germline CDR1 is SGHRS and CDR2 is YFSETQ. The CDR3, as DNA: TGCGCCAGCAGCTGGGGCGGGCTAGCGGATAGCACAGATACGCAGTATTTT. It encodes CASSWGGLADSTDTQYF.

The chain is built from TRBV29-1 and TRBJ2-7; TRBD1 aligns across 8 bases. The germline gives CDR1 SQVTM, CDR2 ANQGSEA. The CDR3 covers 15 residues. Trimming took 3 bases from V and 4 from J; bases not matched to a gene: 11. The CDR3: CSVETDRGGGYEQYF. CDR3 nucleotide sequence: TGCAGCGTTGAGACCGACAGGGGCGGAGGATACGAGCAGTACTTC.

The chain is built from TRBV5-4 and TRBJ1-1; maybe TRBD1 (6 bases). CDR3 length equals 14 residues. Germline CDR1 is SGHNT and CDR2 is YYREEE (reference sequence). Trimming removed 4 bases at V and 4 bases at J, with 14 bases between. The CDR3 DNA follows: TGTGCCAGCAGCAAAACAGGGAGTTCCACTGAAGCTTTCTTT. This encodes CASSKTGSSTEAFF.

CDR3 sequence: CASSQYTGPGELFF. The CDR3 DNA sequence: TGCGCCAGCAGTCAATATACAGGGCCCGGGGAGCTGTTTTTT. The chain carries TRBV5-1 and TRBJ2-2; D might be TRBD1 (6 bases). V gave up 5 bases and J gave up 6 bases, with 14 bases separating them. The CDR3 is 14 residues long. Germline CDR1 reads SGHRS; CDR2 reads YFSETQ.

The rearrangement joins TRBV6-5 to TRBJ1-2; a weak D match, TRBD1 (6 bases). Deletions cut 6 bases from V and 6 bases from J, with 20 bases between. Germline V CDR1 and CDR2: MNHEY, SVGAGI. CDR3 length: 15 residues. The CDR3 sequence is CASSRGGGEGNGYTF. The CDR3 bases are TGTGCCAGCAGCCGCGGAGGGGGGGAAGGGAATGGCTACACCTTC.

This chain joins TRBV2 and TRBJ2-5, with D perhaps matching TRBD1 (6 bases). The length of the CDR3 is 14 residues. CDR1 is SNHLY, CDR2 FYNNEI, per germline. Trimming took 4 bases from V and 2 from J, leaving 11 bases between them. In nucleotides, the CDR3 is TGTGCCAGCAGTGTTACAGGGTCGCAAGAGACCCAGTACTTC. This codes for CASSVTGSQETQYF.

V and J are TRBV5-6 and TRBJ2-7; TRBD2 matches 12 bases. Trimming removed 3 bases from V and 3 bases from J; junction bases left unmatched: 7. The CDR3 runs to 16 residues. CDR1 is SGHDT, CDR2 YYEEEE, per germline. CDR3 protein: CASSSATSGGFYEQYF. In DNA form, the CDR3 reads TGTGCCAGCAGCTCCGCGACTAGCGGGGGTTTCTACGAGCAGTACTTC.

This clone was seen a handful of times. The chain joins TRBV5-1 to TRBJ2-2, with D maybe TRBD2 (6 bases). The germline V gene has CDR1 SGHRS and CDR2 YFSETQ. The CDR3 loop spans 15 amino acids. V was pared by 1 base and J by 4 bases, with 11 bases between. CDR3 region: CASSLQRVSTGELFF. As DNA, the CDR3 is TGCGCCAGCAGCTTGCAGCGGGTGTCCACCGGGGAGCTGTTTTTT.

This chain connects TRBV5-1 to TRBJ1-2; the match to TRBD1 covers 7 bases. This CDR3 is built from 14 residues. After removal of 0 bases from V and 7 bases from J, the junction contained 6 bases not matched to a gene. CDR1 and CDR2 from the germline V gene are SGHRS and YFSETQ. In nucleotides, the CDR3 is TGCGCCAGCAGCTTGGGACAGGGTAGGGGTGGCTACACCTTC. Translation gives CASSLGQGRGGYTF.

The chain is built from TRBV6-1 and TRBJ1-6, with unresolved D. Trimming removed 1 base from V and 7 bases from J, with 5 bases in between. The CDR3 runs 13 residues. Germline CDR1 and CDR2: MNHNS and SASEGT. The CDR3 loop is CASSEGANSPLHF. The DNA of the CDR3 is TGTGCCAGCAGTGAAGGGGCCAATTCACCCCTCCACTTT.

The genes are TRBV7-2 and TRBJ2-1, with 8 bases that match TRBD1. V gave up 5 bases and J gave up 3 bases; unmatched junction bases: 6. Per germline, CDR1 SGHTA and CDR2 FQGNSA. The CDR3 extends over 15 amino acids. CDR3 sequence: CASSTRQGFYNEQFF. CDR3 sequence (DNA): TGTGCCAGCAGCACGAGACAGGGGTTCTACAATGAGCAGTTCTTC.

DNA for the CDR3: TGTGCCAGCAGCAGGGCGGGGGACAGGCTGAACACTGAAGCTTTCTTT. This gives the protein CASSRAGDRLNTEAFF. The rearrangement uses TRBV7-9 and TRBJ1-1; TRBD1 matches at 8 bases. This CDR3 has 16 residues. The V gene's germline CDR1 is SEHNR and CDR2 FQNEAQ (reference sequence). Trimming at V came to 5 bases and at J to 0 bases, leaving 8 bases not matched to a gene.

J is TRBJ1-2 and V is TRBV28; 7 bases agree with TRBD1. Trimming removed 8 bases from V and 0 bases from J; junction bases left unmatched: 12. The CDR3 contains 16 residues. From germline, CDR1 is MDHEN and CDR2 SYDVKM. For the CDR3, the DNA is TGTGCCAGCGTTAACCCACAGGGGAGGCCTAACTATGGCTACACCTTC. Translated: CASVNPQGRPNYGYTF.

The V gene is TRBV6-5, the J gene TRBJ1-4; no definite D call. The CDR3 totals 13 residues. V was pared by 0 bases and J by 7 bases, with 6 bases between. Germline V gene lookup returns CDR1 MNHEY and CDR2 SVGAGI. DNA of the CDR3: TGTGCCAGCAGTTACTCGCGCGGTGAAAAACTGTTTTTT. This translates into CASSYSRGEKLFF.

The chain joins TRBV5-1 to TRBJ2-7; no clear D gene. This CDR3 spans 14 amino acids. V lost 7 bases to trimming and J lost 1 base, with 15 bases between them. Germline V CDR1 and CDR2: SGHRS, YFSETQ. CDR3 protein: CASSASGRSYEQYF. The CDR3 bases are TGCGCCAGCTCCGCTTCGGGTCGGTCCTACGAGCAGTACTTC.

The chain uses TRBV5-1 and TRBJ1-4; maybe TRBD1 (5 bases). The V gene lost 1 base and the J gene lost 4 bases, with 14 bases spanning the gap. Germline V gene sequence: CDR1 SGHRS, CDR2 YFSETQ. This CDR3 has 16 residues. The CDR3 nucleotides are TGCGCCAGCAGCTTGACCCCACAGGCCCTTAATGAAAAACTGTTTTTT. Residues: CASSLTPQALNEKLFF.

The chain recombines TRBV5-6 with TRBJ1-5, with D possibly being TRBD1 (5 bases). Trimming removed 1 base from V and 4 bases from J, with 15 bases in between. The CDR3 is made up of 16 amino acids. In germline, CDR1 is SGHDT, CDR2 YYEEEE. The CDR3 sequence is CASSLRAGHRNQPQHF. CDR3 bases: TGTGCCAGCAGCTTGCGGGCAGGGCATCGAAATCAGCCCCAGCATTTT.

This chain connects TRBV27 to TRBJ1-2, with a possible D match to TRBD1 (6 bases). Deletions cut 6 bases from V and 3 bases from J, with 17 bases between. The CDR3 contains 15 residues. Germline values: CDR1 MNHEY, CDR2 SMNVEV (reference sequence). The chain's CDR3 is CASRRRQEEYYGYTF. As DNA, the CDR3 is TGTGCCAGCAGACGTCGACAGGAGGAGTACTATGGCTACACCTTC.

This clone was seen just once. The chain couples TRBV7-3 to TRBJ2-5; TRBD2 matches at 12 bases. The V segment lost 4 bases and the J segment 3 bases; nucleotides outside the gene matches: 0. Germline loops: CDR1 SGHTA, CDR2 FQGTGA. The CDR3 runs to 14 residues. DNA for the CDR3: TGTGCCAGCAGCTCTAGCGGGGGGGAAGAGACCCAGTACTTC. It is translated as CASSSSGGEETQYF. The variable domain in full, completed from reference TRBV7-3 and TRBJ2-5, reads GAGVSQTPSNKVTEKGKYVELRCDPISGHTALYWYRQSLGQGPEFLIYFQGTGAADDSGLPNDRFFAVRPEGSVSTLKIQRTERGDSAVYLCASSSSGGEETQYFGPGTRLLVL.

The chain carries TRBV25-1 and TRBJ2-2, with 7 nucleotides matching TRBD2. The CDR3 consists of 15 residues. Germline V CDR1 and CDR2: MGHDK, SYGVNS. V lost 2 bases to trimming and J lost 5 bases; unmatched junction nucleotides: 5. CDR3 amino acids: CASSEGRLATGELFF. CDR3 in DNA: TGTGCCAGCAGTGAAGGGCGACTAGCTACCGGGGAGCTGTTTTTT.

The chain's CDR3 is CASSLPSGAGTGELFF. For the CDR3, the DNA is TGTGCCAGCAGCTTACCCTCAGGGGCAGGCACCGGGGAGCTGTTTTTT. The rearrangement uses TRBV11-2 and TRBJ2-2; weak D call: TRBD1 (6 bases). V was clipped by 2 bases and J by 4 bases, with 14 bases between them. CDR1 and CDR2 (germline): SGHAT, FQNNGV. This CDR3 has 16 amino acids.

V gene TRBV19 combines with J gene TRBJ1-1, with D perhaps TRBD1 (6 bases). The CDR3 runs to 16 residues. Trimming removed 1 base at V and 0 bases at J, with 12 bases between. CDR1 is LNHDA and CDR2 is SQIVND in the germline V gene (reference sequence). The CDR3 region is CASSIGGGPLNTEAFF. CDR3 DNA sequence: TGTGCCAGTAGTATAGGAGGGGGACCGCTGAACACTGAAGCTTTCTTT.

This clone appeared once. The rearrangement uses TRBV9 and TRBJ2-7; D is unresolved. Trimming cost V 0 bases and J 0 bases, with 10 bases left between them. This CDR3 has 15 residues. In germline, CDR1 is SGDLS, CDR2 YYNGEE. The CDR3 region is CASSVVPSGSYEQYF. CDR3 sequence (DNA): TGTGCCAGCAGCGTAGTACCCTCGGGCTCCTACGAGCAGTACTTC.

The chain employs TRBV30 and TRBJ1-3; D is possibly TRBD1 (6 bases). V gave up 0 bases and J gave up 4 bases, with 19 bases separating them. The CDR3 is 17 amino acids. CDR1 and CDR2 (germline): GTSNPN, SVGIG (reference sequence). CDR3: CAWSVFKAGAWGNTIYF. CDR3 nucleotide sequence: TGTGCCTGGAGTGTTTTCAAGGCAGGGGCGTGGGGAAACACCATATATTTT.

The CDR3 region has the DNA TGCGCCAGCAGCTTGGACGGGACACCTGATTCACCCCTCCACTTT. Protein sequence: CASSLDGTPDSPLHF. This chain links TRBV5-1 with TRBJ1-6; tentative D call: TRBD1 (6 bases). Trimming left V 0 bases short and J 8 bases short, with 12 bases between. Per germline, CDR1 SGHRS and CDR2 YFSETQ. The CDR3 contains 15 residues.

The V and J genes are TRBV27 and TRBJ1-5, with D unclear. This CDR3 spans 14 amino acids. The germline V gene encodes CDR1 MNHEY and CDR2 SMNVEV (reference sequence). Trimming took 6 bases from V and 2 from J, leaving 11 bases between them. CDR3 nucleotide sequence: TGTGCCAGCAGGGAAACCGGGGGCAATCAGCCCCAGCATTTT. Protein product: CASRETGGNQPQHF.

The genes are TRBV7-8 and TRBJ2-7; perhaps TRBD2 as D (6 bases). The V end lost 0 bases, the J end lost 0 bases, and 15 bases lay between the germline ends. This CDR3 has 17 amino acids. Germline CDR1 reads SGHVS; CDR2 reads FQNEAQ. The CDR3 loop is CASSLASAGTYSYEQYF. In DNA form, the CDR3 reads TGTGCCAGCAGCTTAGCTTCGGCCGGGACTTACTCCTACGAGCAGTACTTC.